This TCR beta chain was captured in a study of radiotherapy plus CTLA-4 blockade in lung cancer. In the study overall: Objective responses were recorded in around a sixth of patients, with disease control recorded in roughly 31%. Regarding the study as a whole: Blood-borne expansion of tumor-derived TCR clones followed radiotherapy plus ipilimumab. With interferon-beta, early dynamics of blood T cell clones were reported to best predict response.

With respect to this clone: Its antigen is currently unknown.

Generated by immunoSEQ multiplex PCR, the TCRdb table keeps only in-frame clones and is missing some. This sample has roughly 100,000 clones, with 85% to 90% found just once. CDR1 LNHDA and CDR2 SQIVND come from the germline V gene (reference sequence). V was cut by 6 bases and J by 0 bases, with 18 bases left in between. The CDR3 spans 16 residues. Treatment of patients with chemo-refractory metastatic non-small-cell lung cancer consisted of focal radiation plus CTLA-4 blockade with ipilimumab. The sequence was obtained from a human donor with non-small cell lung cancer that progressed on radiotherapy plus ipilimumab. Some clones in this sample may be carry-over from other donors' samples. The specimen was peripheral blood, collected from a patient treated with radiotherapy plus ipilimumab. The gene calls are TRBV19 and TRBJ2-7; a weak D match, TRBD2 (5 bases). The chain's CDR3 is CASSHAGVLSSYEQYF. In nucleotides, the CDR3 is TGTGCCAGTAGCCACGCCGGGGTCCTCAGCTCCTACGAGCAGTACTTC.